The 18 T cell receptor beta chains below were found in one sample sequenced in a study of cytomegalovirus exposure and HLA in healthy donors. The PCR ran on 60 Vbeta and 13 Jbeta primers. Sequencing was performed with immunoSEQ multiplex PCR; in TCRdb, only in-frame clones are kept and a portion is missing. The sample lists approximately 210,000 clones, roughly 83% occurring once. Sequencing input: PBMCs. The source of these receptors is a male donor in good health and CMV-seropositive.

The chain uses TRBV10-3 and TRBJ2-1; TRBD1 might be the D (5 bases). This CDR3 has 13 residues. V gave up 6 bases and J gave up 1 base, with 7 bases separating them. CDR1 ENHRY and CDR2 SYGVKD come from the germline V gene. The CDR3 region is CAIRDKSYNEQFF. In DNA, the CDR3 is TGTGCCATCAGGGACAAGTCCTACAATGAGCAGTTCTTC.

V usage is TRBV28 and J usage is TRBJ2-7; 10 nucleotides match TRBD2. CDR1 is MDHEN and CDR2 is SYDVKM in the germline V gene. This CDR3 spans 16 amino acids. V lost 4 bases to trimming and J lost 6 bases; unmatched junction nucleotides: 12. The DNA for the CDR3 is TGTGCCAGCAGTTCCCCGTCTAGCGGGAGAAAGGGCGAGCAGTACTTC. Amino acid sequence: CASSSPSSGRKGEQYF.

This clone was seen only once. CDR3 nucleotide sequence: TGTGCCAGCAGCTTTCCGGGTCGGGGGAATCAGCCCCAGCATTTT. This encodes CASSFPGRGNQPQHF. This rearrangement joins TRBV5-7 to TRBJ1-5, with D possibly matching TRBD1 (5 bases). TRBV5-7 is filed as an ORF, its function uncertain. V gave up 2 bases and J gave up 4 bases, with 13 bases separating them. There are 15 residues in the CDR3.

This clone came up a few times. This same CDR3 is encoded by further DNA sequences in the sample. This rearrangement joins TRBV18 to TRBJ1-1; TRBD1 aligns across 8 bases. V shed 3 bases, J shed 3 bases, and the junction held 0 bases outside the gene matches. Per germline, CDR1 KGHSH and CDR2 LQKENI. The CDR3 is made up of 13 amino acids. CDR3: CASSPTGDTEAFF. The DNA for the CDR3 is TGTGCCAGCTCACCGACAGGGGACACTGAAGCTTTCTTT. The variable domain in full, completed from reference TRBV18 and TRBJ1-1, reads NAGVMQNPRHLVRRRGQEARLRCSPMKGHSHVYWYRQLPEEGLKFMVYLQKENIIDESGMPKERFSAEFPKEGPSILRIQQVVRGDSAAYFCASSPTGDTEAFFGQGTRLTVV.

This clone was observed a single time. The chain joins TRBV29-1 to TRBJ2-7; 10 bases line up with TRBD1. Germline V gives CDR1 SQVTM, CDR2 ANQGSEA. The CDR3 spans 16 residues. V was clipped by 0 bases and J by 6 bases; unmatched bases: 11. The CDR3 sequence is CSVEDSDRGMFFEQYF. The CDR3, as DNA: TGCAGCGTTGAAGACTCGGACAGGGGGATGTTCTTCGAGCAGTACTTC.

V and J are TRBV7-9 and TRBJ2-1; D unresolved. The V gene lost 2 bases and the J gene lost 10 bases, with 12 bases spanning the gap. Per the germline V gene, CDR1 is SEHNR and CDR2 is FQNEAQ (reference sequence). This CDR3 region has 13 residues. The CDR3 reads CASSLKSGAEQFF. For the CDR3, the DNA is TGTGCCAGCAGCTTAAAATCCGGAGCGGAGCAGTTCTTC.

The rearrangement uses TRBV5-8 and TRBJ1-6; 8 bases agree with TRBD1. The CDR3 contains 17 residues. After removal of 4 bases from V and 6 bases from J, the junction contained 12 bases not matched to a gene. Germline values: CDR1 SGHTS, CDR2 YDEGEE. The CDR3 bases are TGTGCCAGCAGCACAAGAAGACAGGGGAGTTTTAATTCACCCCTCCACTTT. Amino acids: CASSTRRQGSFNSPLHF.

The CDR3 sequence: CASSLARQGLYPQYF. DNA for the CDR3: TGTGCCAGCAGCTTAGCGCGACAGGGTTTGTATCCGCAGTATTTT. The chain recombines TRBV7-2 with TRBJ2-3; TRBD1 matches at 7 bases. The ends lost 0 bases at V and 10 bases at J; junction bases unmatched: 10. CDR3 length: 15 amino acids. Germline assignment: CDR1 SGHTA and CDR2 FQGNSA.

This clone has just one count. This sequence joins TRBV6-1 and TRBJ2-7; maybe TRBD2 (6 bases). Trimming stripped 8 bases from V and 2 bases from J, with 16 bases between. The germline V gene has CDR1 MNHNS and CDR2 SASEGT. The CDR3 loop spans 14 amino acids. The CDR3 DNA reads TGTGCCAGCCACCACGGAGGGGATGCCTACGAGCAGTACTTC. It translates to CASHHGGDAYEQYF.

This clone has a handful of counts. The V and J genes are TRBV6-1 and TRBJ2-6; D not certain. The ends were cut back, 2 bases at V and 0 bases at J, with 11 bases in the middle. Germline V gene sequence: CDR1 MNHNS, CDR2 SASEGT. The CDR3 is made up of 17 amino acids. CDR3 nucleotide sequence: TGTGCCAGCAGTGAACTCTTCCTAGGCTCTGGGGCCAACGTCCTGACTTTC. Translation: CASSELFLGSGANVLTF.

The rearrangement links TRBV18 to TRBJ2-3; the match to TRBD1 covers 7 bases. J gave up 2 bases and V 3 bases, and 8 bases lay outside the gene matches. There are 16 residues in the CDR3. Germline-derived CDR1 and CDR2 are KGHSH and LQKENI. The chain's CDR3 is CASSPEDRIYTDTQYF. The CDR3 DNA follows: TGTGCCAGCTCACCCGAGGACAGGATCTACACAGATACGCAGTATTTT.

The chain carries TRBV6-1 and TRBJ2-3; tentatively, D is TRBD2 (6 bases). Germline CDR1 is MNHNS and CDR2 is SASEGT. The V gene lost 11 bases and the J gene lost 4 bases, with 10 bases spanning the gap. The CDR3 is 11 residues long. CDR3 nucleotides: TGTGCCGCGCGCGGGGCAGATACGCAGTATTTT. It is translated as CAARGADTQYF.

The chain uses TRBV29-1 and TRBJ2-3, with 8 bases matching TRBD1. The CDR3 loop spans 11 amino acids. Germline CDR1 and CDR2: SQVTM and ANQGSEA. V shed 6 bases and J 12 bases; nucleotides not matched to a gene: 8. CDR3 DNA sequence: TGCAGCGTCCAGGGGGCGTCCCCCCAGTATTTT. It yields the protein CSVQGASPQYF.

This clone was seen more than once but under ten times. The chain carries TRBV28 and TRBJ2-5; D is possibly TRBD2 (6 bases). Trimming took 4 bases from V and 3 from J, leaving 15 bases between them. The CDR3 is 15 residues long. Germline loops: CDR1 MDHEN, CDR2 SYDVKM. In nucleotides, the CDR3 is TGTGCCAGCAGTTCTACCGGGACTCGAAAAGAGACCCAGTACTTC. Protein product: CASSSTGTRKETQYF. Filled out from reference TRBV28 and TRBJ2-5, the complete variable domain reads DVKVTQSSRYLVKRTGEKVFLECVQDMDHENMFWYRQDPGLGLRLIYFSYDVKMKEKGDIPEGYSVSREKKERFSLILESASTNQTSMYLCASSSTGTRKETQYFGPGTRLLVL.

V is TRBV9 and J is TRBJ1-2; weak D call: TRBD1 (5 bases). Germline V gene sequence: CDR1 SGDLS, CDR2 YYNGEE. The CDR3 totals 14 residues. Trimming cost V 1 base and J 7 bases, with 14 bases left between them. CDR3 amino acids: CASSVSVQEGGYTF. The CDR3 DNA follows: TGTGCCAGCAGCGTAAGTGTACAGGAAGGTGGCTACACCTTC.

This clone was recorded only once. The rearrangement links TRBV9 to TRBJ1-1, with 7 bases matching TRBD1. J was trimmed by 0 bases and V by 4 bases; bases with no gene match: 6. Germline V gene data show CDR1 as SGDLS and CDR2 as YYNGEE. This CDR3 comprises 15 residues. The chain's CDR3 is CASSPPGTVNTEAFF. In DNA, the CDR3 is TGTGCCAGCAGCCCACCTGGGACAGTGAACACTGAAGCTTTCTTT.

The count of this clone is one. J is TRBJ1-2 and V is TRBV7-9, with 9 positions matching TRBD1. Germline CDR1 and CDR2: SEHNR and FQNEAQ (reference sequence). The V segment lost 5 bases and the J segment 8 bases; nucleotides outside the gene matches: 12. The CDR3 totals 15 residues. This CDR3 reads CASSTRTGELGGYTF. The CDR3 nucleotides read TGTGCCAGCAGCACGCGGACAGGGGAGTTGGGAGGCTACACCTTC. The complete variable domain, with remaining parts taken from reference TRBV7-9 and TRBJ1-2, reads DTGVSQNPRHKITKRGQNVTFRCDPISEHNRLYWYRQTLGQGPEFLTYFQNEAQLEKSRLLSDRFSAERPKGSFSTLEIQRTEQGDSAMYLCASSTRTGELGGYTFGSGTRLTVV.

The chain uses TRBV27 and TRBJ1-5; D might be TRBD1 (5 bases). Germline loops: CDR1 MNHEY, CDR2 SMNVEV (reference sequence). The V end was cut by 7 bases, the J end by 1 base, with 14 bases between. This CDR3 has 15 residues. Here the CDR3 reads CASNRGFGSNQPQHF. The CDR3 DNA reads TGTGCCAGCAATCGGGGGTTTGGAAGCAATCAGCCCCAGCATTTT.